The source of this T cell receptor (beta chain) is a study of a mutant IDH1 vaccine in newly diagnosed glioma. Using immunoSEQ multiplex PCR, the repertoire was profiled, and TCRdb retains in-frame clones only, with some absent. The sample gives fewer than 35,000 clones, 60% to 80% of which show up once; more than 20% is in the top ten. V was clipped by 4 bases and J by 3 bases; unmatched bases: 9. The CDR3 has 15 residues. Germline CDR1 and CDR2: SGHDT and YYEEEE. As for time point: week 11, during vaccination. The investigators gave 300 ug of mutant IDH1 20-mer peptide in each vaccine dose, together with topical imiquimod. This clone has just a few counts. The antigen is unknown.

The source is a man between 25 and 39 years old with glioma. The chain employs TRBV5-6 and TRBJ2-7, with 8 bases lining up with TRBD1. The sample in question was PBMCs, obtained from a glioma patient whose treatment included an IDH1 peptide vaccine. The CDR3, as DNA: TGTGCCAGCAGCCTCAGGGAAGGACAGGGCTACGAGCAGTACTTC. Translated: CASSLREGQGYEQYF.